Each of the 28 T cell receptor beta chains below was sequenced from the same sample in a study of blood T cell repertoires in COVID-19. TCRdb's copy holds only in-frame clones and misses some; the assay was immunoSEQ multiplex PCR. The table shows some 200,000 clones, with roughly 81% occurring only once. The source material was peripheral blood. These receptors were collected from a woman in her 50s with active or convalescent COVID-19.

This chain links TRBV28 with TRBJ2-1; maybe TRBD2 (6 bases). The CDR3 is made up of 17 amino acids. Looked up from germline, CDR1 is MDHEN and CDR2 is SYDVKM. V was shortened by 3 bases and J by 0 bases, with 15 bases between the two germline ends. CDR3 DNA: TGTGCCAGCAGTTTCTCGGGTCGGGGGAGCTCCTACAATGAGCAGTTCTTC. It translates to CASSFSGRGSSYNEQFF.

The rearrangement uses TRBV2 and TRBJ2-3; D possibly corresponds to TRBD1 (5 bases). V was shortened by 6 bases and J by 6 bases, with 13 bases between the two germline ends. The CDR3 loop spans 13 amino acids. CDR1 is SNHLY and CDR2 is FYNNEI in the germline V gene. CDR3 amino acids: CASSSQGEDTQYF. CDR3 bases: TGTGCCAGCAGCTCCCAGGGCGAGGATACGCAGTATTTT.

V usage is TRBV9 and J usage is TRBJ2-2; 10 bases agree with TRBD2. The CDR3 has 18 amino acids. The V segment lost 3 bases and the J segment 2 bases; nucleotides outside the gene matches: 10. From germline, CDR1 is SGDLS and CDR2 YYNGEE. CDR3 in DNA: TGTGCCAGCAGCGGCCCTGGTGGGACTAGCGTAAACACCGGGGAGCTGTTTTTT. Residues: CASSGPGGTSVNTGELFF.

This sequence joins TRBV12-3 or TRBV12-4 and TRBJ1-1; unclear D gene. CDR3 length: 13 amino acids. Trimming pared 6 bases from V and 3 bases from J, leaving 11 bases between. The CDR3 coding sequence is TGTGCCAGCAGACCATTGGGCGACACTGAAGCTTTCTTT. It is translated as CASRPLGDTEAFF.

This clone was observed once. The V and J genes are TRBV5-1 and TRBJ1-5, with a tentative D call TRBD1 (6 bases). Germline loops: CDR1 SGHRS, CDR2 YFSETQ. The ends were cut back, 4 bases at V and 8 bases at J, with 13 bases in the middle. This CDR3 is built from 13 residues. The CDR3 DNA reads TGCGCCAGCAGCCCGCAGGGGAAGGAGCCCCAGCATTTT. As protein: CASSPQGKEPQHF.

This clone has only a few counts. The same CDR3 arises from other DNA sequences in this sample as well. The chain has TRBV5-5 and TRBJ1-2, with 10 bases aligning to TRBD1. This CDR3 has 14 residues. Germline CDR1 is SGHKS and CDR2 is YYEKEE (reference sequence). V was clipped by 4 bases and J by 5 bases; unmatched bases: 5. CDR3: CASSLGDRGYGYTF. The CDR3 DNA follows: TGTGCCAGCAGCCTGGGGGACAGGGGATATGGCTACACCTTC.

The rearrangement links TRBV10-3 to TRBJ1-5, with D hard to call. The CDR3 is 14 amino acids. The germline V gene has CDR1 ENHRY and CDR2 SYGVKD. V dropped 3 bases and J dropped 6 bases, with 12 bases sitting between them. Here the CDR3 DNA reads TGTGCCATCAGTGACAGGAGGTTTGGTCAGCCCCAGCATTTT. Translation: CAISDRRFGQPQHF.

This clone was recorded only once. The CDR3 loop is CASSSDTGELFF. In DNA, the CDR3 is TGCGCCAGCAGCTCGGACACCGGGGAGCTGTTTTTT. The chain has TRBV5-1 and TRBJ2-2; D is unclear. The germline CDR1 and CDR2 sequences are SGHRS and YFSETQ. V was shortened by 3 bases and J by 3 bases, with 3 bases between the two germline ends. The CDR3 is made up of 12 amino acids.

The chain carries TRBV10-2 and TRBJ2-3; the D is unclear. Per germline, CDR1 WSHSY and CDR2 SAAADI. Between the trimmed V and J ends, which lost 7 bases and 1 base, there was a span of 9 bases. The CDR3 is made up of 13 amino acids. The DNA of the CDR3 is TGCGCCAGCAACGAGCAGGGCACAGATACGCAGTATTTT. The encoded protein is CASNEQGTDTQYF.

This clone was seen a single time. The chain uses TRBV11-2 and TRBJ2-3; D call uncertain. Germline values: CDR1 SGHAT, CDR2 FQNNGV. The CDR3 totals 16 residues. V lost 1 base, J lost 4 bases, and 15 bases lay in between. The CDR3 nucleotides read TGTGCCAGCAGCTTAGGTACAAGCAGGTCCGCAGATACGCAGTATTTT. This translates into CASSLGTSRSADTQYF.

The V gene is TRBV28, the J gene TRBJ2-3, with 10 bases fitting TRBD2. V was pared by 6 bases and J by 2 bases, with 8 bases of the junction left unmatched. Per the germline V gene, CDR1 is MDHEN and CDR2 is SYDVKM. CDR3 size: 16 residues. CDR3: CASSSGLASSTDTQYF. The CDR3 DNA reads as TGTGCCAGCAGCTCGGGACTAGCGAGTTCCACAGATACGCAGTATTTT.

The chain couples TRBV5-6 to TRBJ1-1, with 12 positions matching TRBD1. CDR1 SGHDT and CDR2 YYEEEE come from the germline V gene. The CDR3 is made up of 15 amino acids. V was clipped by 7 bases and J by 4 bases; unmatched bases: 8. The CDR3 DNA is TGTGCCAGCCGACCGGGGACAGGGGGCCCCACTGAAGCTTTCTTT. Residues: CASRPGTGGPTEAFF.

This clone came up a few times. The V gene is TRBV3-1 (or the pseudogene TRBV3-2), the J gene TRBJ1-2, with 7 positions matching TRBD1. V was pared by 1 base and J by 5 bases, with 7 bases of the junction left unmatched. Germline V gene sequence: CDR1 LGHDT, CDR2 YNNKEL (reference sequence). CDR3 length: 15 amino acids. The CDR3 reads CASSQVLAGGYGYTF. For the CDR3, the DNA is TGTGCCAGCAGCCAAGTGCTGGCAGGGGGGTATGGCTACACCTTC.

The chain combines TRBV28 with TRBJ2-3, with TRBD1 as a possible D gene (5 bases). The length of the CDR3 is 16 residues. Trimming took off 9 bases at V and 1 base at J, with 20 bases between the two ends. Germline CDR1 and CDR2: MDHEN and SYDVKM. CDR3 DNA: TGTGCCAGTCATCAGCCTAGGGGTATGGGCACAGATACGCAGTATTTT. Its protein is CASHQPRGMGTDTQYF.

The chain is built from TRBV19 and TRBJ2-3; 7 nucleotides match TRBD1. The CDR3 covers 14 residues. Germline CDR1 is LNHDA and CDR2 is SQIVND (reference sequence). With V trimmed by 3 bases and J by 2 bases, 2 bases remained unmatched. The DNA for the CDR3 is TGTGCCAGTAGTATGACAGGGTTCACAGATACGCAGTATTTT. This translates into CASSMTGFTDTQYF.

CDR3 DNA: TGTGCCAGCAGCCCGGGACACGGTAATGAAAAACTGTTTTTT. It is translated as CASSPGHGNEKLFF. The V gene is TRBV5-5, the J gene TRBJ1-4; the D gene is possibly TRBD1 (6 bases). The germline CDR1 and CDR2 sequences are SGHKS and YYEKEE (reference sequence). CDR3 size: 14 residues. Between the trimmed V and J ends, which lost 4 bases and 4 bases, there was a span of 11 bases.

Worth noting for this clone: A read error may account for a junction end that differs from germline. The chain has TRBV19 and TRBJ1-5; tentative D call: TRBD1 (5 bases). CDR1 and CDR2 (germline): LNHDA, SQIVND (reference sequence). This CDR3 spans 14 amino acids. CDR3 nucleotides: TGTGCCAGTAGTAGGGGTGACAGCACTCAGCCCCAGCATTTT. This translates into CASSRGDSTQPQHF.

This sequence joins TRBV25-1 and TRBJ1-4; D possibly corresponds to TRBD1 (5 bases). V was clipped by 2 bases and J by 4 bases, with 11 bases between them. The CDR3 covers 15 residues. Germline CDR1 reads MGHDK; CDR2 reads SYGVNS. CDR3 DNA sequence: TGTGCCAGCAGTGAAATAAAAGGGGATAATGAAAAACTGTTTTTT. Translating it yields CASSEIKGDNEKLFF.

The chain employs TRBV4-2 and TRBJ1-2; no reliable D call. From germline, CDR1 is LGHNA and CDR2 YNFKEQ. The CDR3 has 16 amino acids. Trimming stripped 2 bases from V and 1 base from J, with 14 bases between. Here the CDR3 DNA reads TGTGCCAGCAGCCAAACCGGGTCTCTCCTTAACTATGGCTACACCTTC. Its protein product is CASSQTGSLLNYGYTF.

V is TRBV7-9 and J is TRBJ1-4; D remains unclear. Per germline, CDR1 SEHNR and CDR2 FQNEAQ (reference sequence). There are 12 residues in the CDR3. V shed 5 bases and J shed 11 bases, with 12 bases lying between them. The CDR3 loop is CASSNGREKLFF. The DNA for the CDR3 is TGTGCCAGCAGCAATGGGCGGGAGAAACTGTTTTTT.

V and J are TRBV2 and TRBJ1-2; D unclear. Trimming cost V 7 bases and J 3 bases, with 21 bases left between them. The CDR3 contains 16 residues. Per germline, CDR1 SNHLY and CDR2 FYNNEI. In DNA form, the CDR3 reads TGTGCCAGCAACCAGAAGGTCCAGGCACCGGACTATGGCTACACCTTC. It is translated as CASNQKVQAPDYGYTF.

This clone was seen once. The rearrangement uses TRBV2 and TRBJ2-7; 8 nucleotides agree with TRBD1. This CDR3 is built from 14 residues. From germline, CDR1 is SNHLY and CDR2 FYNNEI. With V trimmed by 5 bases and J by 3 bases, 6 bases remained unmatched. The CDR3 coding sequence is TGTGCCAGCAGTCTTGGACAGGGAGGCTACGAGCAGTACTTC. Its translation: CASSLGQGGYEQYF. The full variable domain, completed using reference TRBV2 and TRBJ2-7, is EPEVTQTPSHQVTQMGQEVILRCVPISNHLYFYWYRQILGQKVEFLVSFYNNEISEKSEIFDDQFSVERPDGSNFTLKIRSTKLEDSAMYFCASSLGQGGYEQYFGPGTRLTVT.

This sequence joins TRBV7-8 and TRBJ1-6, with 7 positions matching TRBD1. Looked up from germline, CDR1 is SGHVS and CDR2 is FQNEAQ. With V trimmed by 4 bases and J by 5 bases, 5 bases remained unmatched. There are 15 residues in the CDR3. In DNA form, the CDR3 reads TGTGCCAGCAGCTCGATCAGGGGGAATAATTCACCCCTCCACTTT. Translating gives CASSSIRGNNSPLHF.

This chain connects TRBV2 to TRBJ1-1; no definite D call. The ends were cut back, 5 bases at V and 6 bases at J, with 13 bases in the middle. CDR1 SNHLY and CDR2 FYNNEI come from the germline V gene. The CDR3 totals 13 residues. The CDR3 DNA follows: TGTGCCAGCAGTAAGACTAGCCCGCCTGAAGCTTTCTTT. Its protein is CASSKTSPPEAFF.

The V call is TRBV12-3 or TRBV12-4, the J call TRBJ1-4; D is unclear. V gave up 6 bases and J gave up 5 bases, with 7 bases separating them. The CDR3 has 12 residues. CDR3 sequence (DNA): TGTGCCAGCAGCCGGGAAAATGAAAAACTGTTTTTT. Its protein is CASSRENEKLFF.

This chain connects TRBV6-5 to TRBJ1-5; D remains ambiguous. V lost 7 bases and J lost 3, with 10 bases in between. The CDR3 consists of 13 residues. Germline CDR1 MNHEY, CDR2 SVGAGI. This chain's CDR3 is CASTESPNQPQHF. The CDR3 region has the DNA TGTGCCAGCACCGAGAGCCCCAATCAGCCCCAGCATTTT.

This chain joins TRBV19 and TRBJ1-3; no definite D call. Per the germline V gene, CDR1 is LNHDA and CDR2 is SQIVND (reference sequence). V lost 3 bases and J 2 bases, leaving 11 bases between the germline ends. The CDR3 extends over 15 amino acids. The CDR3 loop reads CASSIPGRTGNTIYF. For the CDR3, the DNA is TGTGCCAGTAGTATCCCCGGGAGAACTGGAAACACCATATATTTT.

The CDR3 DNA sequence: TGTGCCAGCAGTTACTCGAGTCTTGAGGCGGATACGCAGTATTTT. It translates to CASSYSSLEADTQYF. The chain employs TRBV6-2 or TRBV6-3 and TRBJ2-3; the D is unclear. The length of the CDR3 is 15 residues. In germline, CDR1 is MNHEY, CDR2 SVGEGT. Trimming shortened V by 0 bases and J by 6 bases, and 13 bases separated the two germline ends.